The clone carrying this T cell receptor beta chain is a singleton in its sample. Its antigen is currently unknown. This CDR3 has 14 amino acids. Germline V CDR1 and CDR2: SGHAT, FQNNGV. V was trimmed by 5 bases and J by 5 bases, leaving 15 bases between them. The data stem from a study of OX40 agonist ivuxolimab in advanced cancers. On the study more broadly: Having had anti-PD-1, anti-PD-L1 or anti-CTLA-4 therapy before was allowed, and under 50% had some. Among those treated, three patients had partial responses, one with hepatocellular carcinoma and two with cutaneous melanoma. General observations from the study: Partial responders at 0.1-3.0 mg/kg showed near-lowest clonal expansion. With doses of 0.1 to 3.0 mg/kg, CD4+ and CD8+ blood T cells had undergone clonal expansion by week 6.

The data were produced by immunoSEQ multiplex PCR, yet TCRdb's version contains in-frame clones alone and is incomplete. This table has about 11,000 clones, roughly nine tenths appearing once. Sequences were derived from CD4+ or CD8+ T cells sorted from blood, sampled in a trial of the OX40 agonist ivuxolimab. This chain joins TRBV11-2 and TRBJ2-5; D gene uncertain. The TCR sequence derives from an adult with an advanced solid tumor such as melanoma, head and neck, liver or kidney cancer. CDR3 bases: TGTGCCAGCAGCGCTTATGGCGGTCTGGAGACCCAGTACTTC. Translated: CASSAYGGLETQYF. The whole variable domain, filled in from reference TRBV11-2 and TRBJ2-5, reads EAGVAQSPRYKIIEKRQSVAFWCNPISGHATLYWYQQILGQGPKLLIQFQNNGVVDDSQLPKDRFSAERLKGVDSTLKIQPAKLEDSAVYLCASSAYGGLETQYFGPGTRLLVL.